This TCR beta chain is drawn from a study of blood T cell repertoires in COVID-19. At the level of the study: The United States, Italy and Spain provided the acute and convalescent COVID-19 samples. T cells, B-cell-depleted T cells, or PBMCs provided the cDNA or gDNA that served as material.

The CDR3 is 13 amino acids. With 5 bases removed from V and 7 bases from J, the gap between germline ends came to 14 bases. Germline V lookup: CDR1 SGHVS, CDR2 FQNEAQ. Study processing details: Reference gene primer amplification yielded estimated nucleated cell counts. The method was immunoSEQ multiplex PCR; TCRdb's version includes in-frame clones alone and lacks a portion of them. That table is the source of V, J and clone size, and D and trimming were worked out from the DNA. Among roughly 75,000 clones listed, approximately 87% were seen once. J is TRBJ1-1 and V is TRBV7-8; D perhaps matches TRBD1 (6 bases). The sequence came from a man aged 80 or over in a cohort sampled during active COVID-19. Sequencing was carried out using peripheral blood. CDR3: CASSPREGGEAFF. The CDR3 bases are TGTGCCAGCAGCCCTAGGGAGGGGGGTGAAGCTTTCTTT.